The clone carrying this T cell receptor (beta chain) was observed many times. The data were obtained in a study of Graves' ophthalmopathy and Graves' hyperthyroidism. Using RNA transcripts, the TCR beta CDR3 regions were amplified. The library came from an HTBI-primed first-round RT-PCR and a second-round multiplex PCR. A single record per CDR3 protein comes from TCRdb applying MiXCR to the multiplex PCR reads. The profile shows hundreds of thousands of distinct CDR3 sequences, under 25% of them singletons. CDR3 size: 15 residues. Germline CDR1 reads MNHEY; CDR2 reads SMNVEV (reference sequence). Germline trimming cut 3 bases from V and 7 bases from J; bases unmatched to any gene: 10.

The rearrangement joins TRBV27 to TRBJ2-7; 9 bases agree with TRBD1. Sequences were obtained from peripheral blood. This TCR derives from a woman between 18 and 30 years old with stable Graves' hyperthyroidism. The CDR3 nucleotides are TGTGCCAGCAGTTTTGCGAGGACAGGGGAGGAAGAGCAGTACTTC. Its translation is CASSFARTGEEEQYF.